The 29 T cell receptor beta chains below come from one sample, sequenced in a study of blood T cell repertoires in COVID-19. This table comes from immunoSEQ multiplex PCR, and its TCRdb copy is limited to in-frame clones, with some not included. Here the sample spans nearly 25,000 clones, approximately 75% being singletons. The sample comprised peripheral blood. The receptors were gathered from a woman aged 70-85 years with COVID-19, enrolled during active disease.

The rearrangement links TRBV5-1 to TRBJ2-5, with D hard to call. The length of the CDR3 is 13 residues. Germline V lookup: CDR1 SGHRS, CDR2 YFSETQ. The V and J ends lost 5 bases and 1 base respectively, with 9 bases between them. As DNA, the CDR3 is TGCGCCAGCAGGTTCGGCGGCCAAGAGACCCAGTACTTC. Amino acids: CASRFGGQETQYF.

The chain couples TRBV6-5 to TRBJ1-4, with 9 bases that match TRBD1. Germline V CDR1 and CDR2: MNHEY, SVGAGI. This CDR3 contains 14 residues. V was pared by 6 bases and J by 5 bases, with 4 bases of the junction left unmatched. The CDR3 reads CASRQTGGNEKLFF. As DNA, the CDR3 is TGTGCCAGCAGGCAAACAGGGGGCAATGAAAAACTGTTTTTT.

J is TRBJ1-1 and V is TRBV6-2 or TRBV6-3; no definite D call. CDR3 length: 14 amino acids. Germline CDR1 and CDR2: MNHEY and SVGEGT. V lost 2 bases to trimming and J lost 1 base, with 8 bases between them. Written as DNA, the CDR3 is TGTGCCAGCAGTTACGTGTACAGGAACACTGAAGCTTTCTTT. Translating gives CASSYVYRNTEAFF.

This clone has a handful of counts. The chain couples TRBV5-4 to TRBJ2-7, with D possibly matching TRBD2 (6 bases). The CDR3 covers 15 residues. V was trimmed by 5 bases and J by 5 bases, leaving 20 bases between them. Germline CDR1 is SGHNT and CDR2 is YYREEE (reference sequence). CDR3 amino acids: CASRNIGRGKNEQYV. The DNA for the CDR3 is TGTGCCAGCAGAAATATAGGCCGGGGGAAAAACGAGCAGTACGTC.

The chain couples TRBV27 to TRBJ2-2; 9 nucleotides match TRBD1. The CDR3 is made up of 21 amino acids. Germline V gene sequence: CDR1 MNHEY, CDR2 SMNVEV (reference sequence). J was trimmed by 3 bases and V by 2 bases; bases with no gene match: 19. The CDR3 DNA follows: TGTGCCAGCAGTTTACCCGATCCCTCCACAGGGGGCCTTTTTTACACCGGGGAGCTGTTTTTT. Amino acid sequence: CASSLPDPSTGGLFYTGELFF.

The rearrangement uses TRBV4-3 and TRBJ2-1; tentative D call: TRBD2 (6 bases). Per the germline V gene, CDR1 is LGHNA and CDR2 is YSLEER. This CDR3 has 14 residues. V was clipped by 4 bases and J by 7 bases, with 14 bases between them. The CDR3 spells CASSRTGLVNEQFF. CDR3 nucleotides: TGCGCCAGCAGCCGTACGGGACTGGTAAATGAGCAGTTCTTC.

V usage is TRBV29-1 and J usage is TRBJ1-2; weak D call: TRBD1 (6 bases). The germline CDR1 and CDR2 sequences are SQVTM and ANQGSEA. CDR3 length equals 13 residues. V lost 3 bases to trimming and J lost 4 bases, with 12 bases between them. This CDR3 reads CSVDGTSPYGYTF. The CDR3 nucleotides read TGCAGCGTTGATGGGACAAGCCCCTATGGCTACACCTTC.

V gene TRBV19 combines with J gene TRBJ1-2, with D perhaps matching TRBD1 (5 bases). The CDR3 length is 15 residues. The V and J ends lost 0 bases and 4 bases respectively, with 12 bases between them. Germline-derived CDR1 and CDR2 are LNHDA and SQIVND (reference sequence). The CDR3 region has the DNA TGTGCCAGTAGTATAGATCTCAGGGTCAGCTATGGCTACACCTTC. Its protein is CASSIDLRVSYGYTF. Full variable domain (remainder filled in from reference TRBV19 and TRBJ1-2): DGGITQSPKYLFRKEGQNVTLSCEQNLNHDAMYWYRQDPGQGLRLIYYSQIVNDFQKGDIAEGYSVSREKKESFPLTVTSAQKNPTAFYLCASSIDLRVSYGYTFGSGTRLTVV.

This rearrangement joins TRBV12-5 to TRBJ1-2; maybe TRBD1 (5 bases). Trimming removed 5 bases at V and 2 bases at J, with 15 bases between. Per the germline V gene, CDR1 is LGHNT and CDR2 is FRNRAP. The CDR3 loop spans 15 amino acids. CDR3 residues: CASGPYAGGNYGYTF. In DNA, the CDR3 is TGTGCTAGTGGTCCATACGCGGGGGGAAACTATGGCTACACCTTC. The full variable domain, with the rest looked up from reference TRBV12-5 and TRBJ1-2, is DARVTQTPRHKVTEMGQEVTMRCQPILGHNTVFWYRQTMMQGLELLAYFRNRAPLDDSGMPKDRFSAEMPDATLATLKIQPSEPRDSAVYFCASGPYAGGNYGYTFGSGTRLTVV.

This chain joins TRBV27 and TRBJ2-3, with a weak D call TRBD1 (6 bases). CDR3 length: 12 residues. The V end was cut by 6 bases, the J end by 4 bases, with 8 bases between. The germline gives CDR1 MNHEY, CDR2 SMNVEV (reference sequence). CDR3 residues: CASRTGPDTQYF. CDR3 sequence (DNA): TGTGCCAGCAGGACAGGCCCAGATACGCAGTATTTT.

The chain employs TRBV16 and TRBJ1-1, with a tentative D call TRBD1 (5 bases). Trimming removed 4 bases from V and 1 base from J, with 13 bases in between. Germline V gene sequence: CDR1 KGHSY, CDR2 FQNENV. This CDR3 is built from 15 residues. The CDR3 region has the DNA TGTGCCAGCAGCCCAGCGATGGGGGGGAACACTGAAGCTTTCTTT. It codes for CASSPAMGGNTEAFF.

The chain carries TRBV16 and TRBJ1-2, with TRBD1 matching 8 bases. With 1 base clipped from V and 2 bases from J, the junction kept 12 bases outside the gene matches. The CDR3 totals 18 residues. Germline CDR1 KGHSY, CDR2 FQNENV. In nucleotides, the CDR3 is TGTGCCAGCAGCCAATACCAAGATCTGGACAGGGCGAACTATGGCTACACCTTC. The encoded protein is CASSQYQDLDRANYGYTF.

CDR3 loop: CASSPRGVGGGQYF. The CDR3 region has the DNA TGTGCCAGCAGCCCCCGGGGGGTAGGTGGCGGGCAGTATTTT. The V call is TRBV3-1 (or the pseudogene TRBV3-2), the J call TRBJ2-3; 7 nucleotides align to TRBD2. Germline CDR1 reads LGHDT; CDR2 reads YNNKEL (reference sequence). The trim removed 4 bases at V and 11 bases at J, leaving 12 bases unmatched. There are 14 residues in the CDR3.

V and J are TRBV5-1 and TRBJ2-5, with a tentative D call TRBD2 (6 bases). The CDR3 has 15 residues. CDR1 and CDR2 from the germline V gene are SGHRS and YFSETQ. Trimming removed 0 bases at V and 1 base at J, with 10 bases between. The CDR3 DNA reads as TGCGCCAGCAGCTTGGAGGGAGGAGCCCAAGAGACCCAGTACTTC. This codes for CASSLEGGAQETQYF. Based on the CDR3 plus reference TRBV5-1 and TRBJ2-5, the full variable domain is KAGVTQTPRYLIKTRGQQVTLSCSPISGHRSVSWYQQTPGQGLQFLFEYFSETQRNKGNFPGRFSGRQFSNSRSEMNVSTLELGDSALYLCASSLEGGAQETQYFGPGTRLLVL.

This chain joins TRBV9 and TRBJ2-3; TRBD2 matches at 9 bases. The germline V gene has CDR1 SGDLS and CDR2 YYNGEE. V was clipped by 0 bases and J by 2 bases; unmatched bases: 1. This CDR3 is 15 amino acids long. The CDR3 reads CASSVERGVTDTQYF. The CDR3 DNA reads as TGTGCCAGCAGCGTAGAGCGGGGGGTCACAGATACGCAGTATTTT.

In its sample, this clone was seen a few times. The gene calls are TRBV4-2 and TRBJ1-5, with TRBD1 as a possible D gene (6 bases). The CDR3 runs 15 residues. The ends were cut back, 4 bases at V and 3 bases at J, with 13 bases in the middle. CDR1 is LGHNA and CDR2 is YNFKEQ in the germline V gene. The CDR3 nucleotides are TGTGCCAGCAGCCTTGGGGGCCGGGTCAATCAGCCCCAGCATTTT. Amino acids: CASSLGGRVNQPQHF.

The chain is built from TRBV5-1 and TRBJ1-2, with TRBD1 as a possible D gene (5 bases). CDR1 and CDR2 from the germline V gene are SGHRS and YFSETQ. The V end was cut by 2 bases, the J end by 11 bases, with 13 bases between. The length of the CDR3 is 12 residues. CDR3 protein: CASSLRRGWYTF. CDR3 DNA sequence: TGCGCCAGCAGCTTAAGGCGGGGGTGGTACACCTTC.

The gene calls are TRBV6-6 and TRBJ2-2; 8 positions match TRBD2. Germline CDR1 is MNHNY and CDR2 is SVGAGI (reference sequence). The length of the CDR3 is 16 residues. V shed 6 bases and J 4 bases; nucleotides not matched to a gene: 10. This chain's CDR3 is CASSLFSGIGTGELFF. CDR3 in DNA: TGTGCCAGCAGCCTCTTTAGCGGGATTGGCACCGGGGAGCTGTTTTTT.

V is TRBV5-1 and J is TRBJ1-3; D uncertain. Germline assignment: CDR1 SGHRS and CDR2 YFSETQ. The CDR3 has 14 residues. Trimming removed 4 bases at V and 3 bases at J, with 11 bases between. The CDR3 here is CASSPGALGNTIYF. The CDR3 DNA reads as TGCGCCAGCAGCCCAGGCGCTCTTGGAAACACCATATATTTT.

The rearrangement links TRBV19 to TRBJ2-5; 11 positions match TRBD1. J was trimmed by 5 bases and V by 5 bases; bases with no gene match: 7. There are 15 residues in the CDR3. Germline assignment: CDR1 LNHDA and CDR2 SQIVND (reference sequence). CDR3 nucleotide sequence: TGTGCCAGTAGTCTGGGGACAGGGGGACGGGAGACCCAGTACTTC. Protein: CASSLGTGGRETQYF. The full variable domain, its missing parts supplied by reference TRBV19 and TRBJ2-5, is DGGITQSPKYLFRKEGQNVTLSCEQNLNHDAMYWYRQDPGQGLRLIYYSQIVNDFQKGDIAEGYSVSREKKESFPLTVTSAQKNPTAFYLCASSLGTGGRETQYFGPGTRLLVL.

J is TRBJ2-2 and V is TRBV14; D is possibly TRBD2 (5 bases). Trimming took 0 bases from V and 9 from J, leaving 11 bases between them. This CDR3 region has 14 residues. The germline V gene has CDR1 SGHDN and CDR2 FVKESK. This CDR3 reads CASSQDLAGRELFF. In DNA, the CDR3 is TGTGCCAGCAGCCAAGATCTGGCGGGCCGGGAGCTGTTTTTT. The variable domain in full, completed from reference TRBV14 and TRBJ2-2, reads EAGVTQFPSHSVIEKGQTVTLRCDPISGHDNLYWYRRVMGKEIKFLLHFVKESKQDESGMPNNRFLAERTGGTYSTLKVQPAELEDSGVYFCASSQDLAGRELFFGEGSRLTVL.

The V and J genes are TRBV18 and TRBJ1-2; no reliable D call. CDR3 size: 13 residues. Per germline, CDR1 KGHSH and CDR2 LQKENI. The V and J ends lost 3 bases and 4 bases respectively, with 9 bases between them. CDR3 in amino acids: CASSPGLSYGYTF. CDR3 nucleotides: TGTGCCAGCTCACCGGGCCTGAGCTATGGCTACACCTTC.

The V call is TRBV3-1 (or the pseudogene TRBV3-2), the J call TRBJ1-6; 10 positions match TRBD1. The CDR3 consists of 16 residues. The ends lost 6 bases at V and 7 bases at J; junction bases unmatched: 9. The germline gives CDR1 LGHDT, CDR2 YNNKEL (reference sequence). The chain's CDR3 is CASRKTGGAWNSPLHF. The CDR3, as DNA: TGTGCCAGCAGGAAGACAGGGGGCGCTTGGAATTCACCCCTCCACTTT.

The sample holds one count of this clone. The rearrangement links TRBV5-6 to TRBJ2-5; TRBD1 is a possible D gene (7 bases). V was pared by 3 bases and J by 4 bases, with 19 bases between. There are 16 residues in the CDR3. Germline V lookup: CDR1 SGHDT, CDR2 YYEEEE. CDR3 residues: CASSSLAPQGVETQYF. The CDR3 coding sequence is TGTGCCAGCAGCTCACTAGCCCCCCAGGGGGTAGAGACCCAGTACTTC.

The V gene is TRBV19, the J gene TRBJ2-5; 7 bases line up with TRBD1. The junction had 6 bases not matched to a gene; V was cut back by 2 bases and J by 3 bases. Germline values: CDR1 LNHDA, CDR2 SQIVND (reference sequence). The CDR3 totals 15 residues. This CDR3 reads CASSIISQGEETQYF. The CDR3 region has the DNA TGTGCCAGTAGTATAATTTCGCAGGGGGAAGAGACCCAGTACTTC.

The CDR3 region is CASSGGLPRETQYF. The CDR3 bases are TGTGCCAGCAGTGGGGGACTCCCTCGCGAGACCCAGTACTTC. The chain combines TRBV2 with TRBJ2-5; possibly TRBD2 for D (6 bases). V was pared by 4 bases and J by 5 bases, with 14 bases between. Germline CDR1 is SNHLY and CDR2 is FYNNEI. The CDR3 runs 14 residues. The full variable domain, in which reference TRBV2 and TRBJ2-5 provide the parts outside the CDR3, is EPEVTQTPSHQVTQMGQEVILRCVPISNHLYFYWYRQILGQKVEFLVSFYNNEISEKSEIFDDQFSVERPDGSNFTLKIRSTKLEDSAMYFCASSGGLPRETQYFGPGTRLLVL.

V usage is TRBV5-6 and J usage is TRBJ2-5; 7 positions match TRBD1. Germline values: CDR1 SGHDT, CDR2 YYEEEE. The V gene end was trimmed by 3 bases and the J gene end by 0 bases; junction bases not matched to a gene: 2. The CDR3 contains 14 residues. The CDR3, as DNA: TGTGCCAGCAGCTCTACAGGGGACCAAGAGACCCAGTACTTC. This gives the protein CASSSTGDQETQYF.

This chain links TRBV6-1 with TRBJ1-5; D remains unclear. The germline V and J ends were trimmed by 1 base and 6 bases, with 10 bases remaining between them. This CDR3 region has 14 residues. Germline-derived CDR1 and CDR2 are MNHNS and SASEGT. DNA of the CDR3: TGTGCCAGCAGTGAAGGGGCGTCGAGTCAGCCCCAGCATTTT. Translated: CASSEGASSQPQHF.

The V gene is TRBV9, the J gene TRBJ1-2, with 10 bases matching TRBD1. The CDR3 is 14 amino acids. Trimming at V came to 4 bases and at J to 6 bases, leaving 6 bases not matched to a gene. Germline CDR1 is SGDLS and CDR2 is YYNGEE. The CDR3 region is CASSPRQGANGYTF. CDR3 nucleotide sequence: TGTGCCAGCAGCCCTCGACAGGGGGCAAATGGCTACACCTTC. Based on the CDR3 plus reference TRBV9 and TRBJ1-2, the full variable domain is DSGVTQTPKHLITATGQRVTLRCSPRSGDLSVYWYQQSLDQGLQFLIQYYNGEERAKGNILERFSAQQFPDLHSELNLSSLELGDSALYFCASSPRQGANGYTFGSGTRLTVV.